This TCR beta chain is drawn from a study of T cell responses to AZD1222 COVID-19 vaccine (dated by TCRdb to about 2021). General notes on the study: A total of more than 230 trial participants underwent TCR sequencing, of whom roughly 210 received two doses of AZD1222 and 26 received two doses of the MenACWY control vaccine. Trial participants were enrolled by age into 18-55, 56-69 and 70-plus year subgroups, with approximately 150, 30 and 60 TCR-sequenced participants respectively. Results the study describes overall, beyond this receptor: After two AZD1222 doses, both the breadth and the depth of spike-specific TCRs were significantly higher than at day 0 and than in MenACWY recipients. Participants were mostly white British, with more females than males. The authors suggested clonal diversity may have been underestimated. The vaccine-associated CD4 TCRs covered the entire spike protein, and the dominant responses fell in regions 160-218 and 743-854. Reportedly, close to half of the unique spike-specific TCRs recognized epitopes lying outside the regions that are mutated in the B.1.351 and B.1.1.7 variants. Because no day 14 peak-response samples were available, the repertoires could be characterized only after the peak T cell response. The 56-69-year group was small, and its depth increase did not reach significance, likely because of low power. Conclusions about previously exposed vaccinees are limited, since just 6 or 7 AZD1222 recipients were seropositive for SARS-CoV-2 at baseline.

The CDR3 regions of human TCRbeta chains were subjected to immunosequencing. On the authors' methods: Repertoire TCRs were matched against a reference library of SARS-CoV-2-specific TCRs generated with the MIRA antigen-specificity platform. Breadth was defined as the fraction of unique TCRs that were SARS-CoV-2-associated. Depth was defined as the fraction of total T cells that were SARS-CoV-2-associated. Each spike-specific TCR was assigned to its reactive spike region and to a CD4 or CD8 class using the MIRA data. Log10-transformed breadth and depth values were compared by one-way ANOVA with Sidak's multiple comparisons tests. TCRdb re-hosts the immuneACCESS table, in-frame sequences only. Its copies lack some clones; in the studies checked, an unresolved V gene accounts for under half of them, and the cause for the rest is not known. That table supplies the V and J calls and clone size; D and trimming were determined from the DNA. Across this sample there are 180,000 or so clones, with about 91% seen only once. Clones ranked in the top ten supply 1% to 1.5% of the sample.

At the junction V is shortened by 0 bases and J by 5 bases, with 13 bases in between. Taken from the germline V gene (reference sequence), the CDR1 and CDR2 loops are GTSNPN and SVGIG. The CDR3 runs 14 residues from the cysteine to the phenylalanine. Only the CDR3 DNA is retained, 42 bases long and in frame from the first base. Regarding this clone: The antigen it binds to is not known. The record has no base qualities; no much larger clone is one base away. Other DNA sequences in the sample encode the same CDR3.

The time point label, as the study defines it: about 28 days (+/-7) after the second vaccine dose. Because spike-specific TCR depth and breadth did not differ between the two schedules, AZD1222 recipients who got a second dose at roughly 4 weeks were pooled with those who got a second dose at roughly 12 weeks. Vaccinee samples came from UK trials COV001 and COV002, including a single-blind randomized controlled phase 2/3 trial of AZD1222 (ChAdOx1 nCoV-19) in healthy adults. For TCRbeta chain sequencing, PBMC samples from trial participants were taken at day 0 and at day 28 after the second dose. This specimen was peripheral blood, taken 28 days after the second AZD1222 dose. The clonotype was recovered from an adult who received the AZD1222 COVID-19 vaccine. The chain links TRBV30 with TRBJ2-5; the D gene could be TRBD1 or TRBD2, each one agreeing over 5 bases. The sequenced DNA: TGTGCCTGGAGTGTCGGGCTAGCAGGGGAGACCCAGTACTTC. It codes for CAWSVGLAGETQYF. Outside the CDR3, residues come from the reference TRBV30 and TRBJ2-5 proteins, so the full variable domain is: SQTIHQWPATLVQPVGSPLSLECTVEGTSNPNLYWYRQAAGRGLQLLFYSVGIGQISSEVPQNLSASRPQDRQFILSSKKLLLSDSGFYLCAWSVGLAGETQYFGPGTRLLVL.